This paragraph reports one TCR beta chain. Antigen: not known. The data belong to a study of T cell responses to AZD1222 COVID-19 vaccine. Germline V gene data show CDR1 as KGHDR and CDR2 as SFDVKD. Deletions cut 9 bases from V and 4 bases from J, with 11 bases between. The CDR3 sequence is 13 residues long. Study-level results: Clonal diversity may have been underestimated, and the donors were mostly white British, with more females than males.

TCRdb's table, derived via immunoSEQ multiplex PCR, lists solely in-frame clones and lacks some. The data hold about 130,000 clones, with about 90% observed a single time. The chain employs TRBV24-1 and TRBJ2-2; D is possibly TRBD1 or TRBD2 (6 bases each). This sequence was found in an adult in good health. The material sequenced was peripheral blood, taken on day 0 of AZD1222 vaccination. The CDR3 reads CATASGATGELFF. The CDR3 nucleotides are TGTGCCACCGCGTCGGGGGCCACCGGGGAGCTGTTTTTT.